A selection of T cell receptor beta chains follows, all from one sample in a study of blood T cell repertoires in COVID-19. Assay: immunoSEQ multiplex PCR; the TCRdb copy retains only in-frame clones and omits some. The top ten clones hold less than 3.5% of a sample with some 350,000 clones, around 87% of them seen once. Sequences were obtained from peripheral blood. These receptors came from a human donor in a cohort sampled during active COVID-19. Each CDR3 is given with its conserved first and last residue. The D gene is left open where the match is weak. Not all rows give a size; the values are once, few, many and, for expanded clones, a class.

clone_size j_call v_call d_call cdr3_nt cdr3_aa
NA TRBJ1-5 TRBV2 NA TGTGCCAGCAGGACAGATAGCAATCAGCCCCAGCATTTT CASRTDSNQPQHF
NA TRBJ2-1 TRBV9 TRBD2 TGTGCCAGCAGCGCTGGGTACGCGGGGGCCTACAATGAGCAGTTCTTC CASSAGYAGAYNEQFF
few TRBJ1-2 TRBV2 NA TGTGCCAGCAGGTTCAACTCCGGGGACTCGGGGCATGGCTACACCTTC CASRFNSGDSGHGYTF
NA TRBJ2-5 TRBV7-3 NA TGTGCCAGCAGCCGTGACCAGGGGGAGACCCAGTACTTC CASSRDQGETQYF
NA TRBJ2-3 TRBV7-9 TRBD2 TGTGCCAGCAGCTTATCTGGGACTAGCGGGGGAACGCAGTATTTT CASSLSGTSGGTQYF
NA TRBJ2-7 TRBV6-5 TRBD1 TGTGCCAGACGTAGGGACAGGGGGCAACGCGAGCAGTACTTC CARRRDRGQREQYF
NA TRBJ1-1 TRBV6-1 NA TGTGCCAGCAGTGAGGTTTGGGGCCGAAAGAACACTGAAGCTTTCTTT CASSEVWGRKNTEAFF
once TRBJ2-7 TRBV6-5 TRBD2 TGTGCCACCCGACTAGCGGGAGGCCGCGACGAGCAGTACTTC CATRLAGGRDEQYF
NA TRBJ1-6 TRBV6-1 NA TGTGCCAGCAGTGACGCCGACGCGGTACGTTCACCCCTCCACTTT CASSDADAVRSPLHF
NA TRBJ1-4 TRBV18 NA TGTGCCAGCTCACCAACCCACAGTACGAACGAAAAACTGTTTTTT CASSPTHSTNEKLFF
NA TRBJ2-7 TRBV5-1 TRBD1 TGCGCCAGCAGCTTGACAGGGGCCAGCTCCTACGAGCAGTACTTC CASSLTGASSYEQYF
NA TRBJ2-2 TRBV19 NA TGTGCCAGTAGAATCGGCGGAACCGGGGAGCTGTTTTTT CASRIGGTGELFF
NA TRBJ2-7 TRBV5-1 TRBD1 TGCGCCAGCAGCACCCGAGGGGGCGCGTACGAGCAGTACTTC CASSTRGGAYEQYF
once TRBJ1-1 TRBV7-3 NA TGTGCCAGCAGCTTACTTCCGGACACTGAAGCTTTCTTT CASSLLPDTEAFF
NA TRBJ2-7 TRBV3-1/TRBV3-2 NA TGTGCCAGCAGCCAGACCAGATCCGCGGTCTACGAGCAGTACTTC CASSQTRSAVYEQYF
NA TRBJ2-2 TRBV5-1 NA TGCGCCAGCAGTTTGGACAATGGTTATGGGGAGCTGTTTTTT CASSLDNGYGELFF
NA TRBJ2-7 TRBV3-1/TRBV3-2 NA TGTGCCAGCAGCCAGGGCGTCGAGCAGTACTTC CASSQGVEQYF
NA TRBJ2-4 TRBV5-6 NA TGTGCCAGCAGCTTCCCAGGGCGGGAACGGATTCAGTACTTC CASSFPGRERIQYF
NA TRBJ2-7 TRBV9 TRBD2 TGTGCCAGCAGCGTAGGTGCGGGGGGATCAGGCTACGAGCAGTACTTC CASSVGAGGSGYEQYF
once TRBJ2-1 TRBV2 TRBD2 TGTGCCAGCAGTGAAAGTCGGCTAGCGGCCCGGAGGGAGCAGTTCTTC CASSESRLAARREQFF
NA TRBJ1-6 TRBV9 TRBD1 TGTGCCAGCAGCGTGGACAGGGGAGGATATTCACCCCTCCACTTT CASSVDRGGYSPLHF
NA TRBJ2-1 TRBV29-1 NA TGCAGCGTTGACCGGGGACTTCCCAATGAGCAGTTCTTC CSVDRGLPNEQFF